This entry describes one T cell receptor (beta chain). The sample comes from a study of human T cells and chemical hapten exposure. In the library, unique molecular identifiers were attached to individual cDNA molecules. In the original analysis: Sample-level TCR yields exhibited a median of 95,638, with a range of 23,224 to 690,600. TCRdb passed the RACE reads through MiXCR, listing each CDR3 protein once. The V and J calls were not made by the authors but by TCRdb's processing. This table holds 340,000 or so distinct CDR3 sequences, around 7% found once. Time point denoted: patch test 1, 2 weeks after DPC sensitization. Treatment meaning: therapeutic diphenylcyclopropenone sensitization with weekly scalp DPC. Germline loops: CDR1 SQVTM, CDR2 ANQGSEA. V lost 0 bases, J lost 3 bases, and 10 bases lay in between. The CDR3 consists of 14 residues.

The gene calls are TRBV29-1 and TRBJ2-3; weak D call: TRBD2 (5 bases). This specimen consisted of whole blood, obtained in connection with sensitization to the hapten diphenylcyclopropenone (DPC). The source is a woman aged 18-30 years with alopecia areata. Some clones in this sample may be carry-over from other donors' samples. In DNA form, the CDR3 reads TGCAGCGTTGAAGATGGGAGCTCTACAGATACGCAGTATTTT. This sequence encodes CSVEDGSSTDTQYF.